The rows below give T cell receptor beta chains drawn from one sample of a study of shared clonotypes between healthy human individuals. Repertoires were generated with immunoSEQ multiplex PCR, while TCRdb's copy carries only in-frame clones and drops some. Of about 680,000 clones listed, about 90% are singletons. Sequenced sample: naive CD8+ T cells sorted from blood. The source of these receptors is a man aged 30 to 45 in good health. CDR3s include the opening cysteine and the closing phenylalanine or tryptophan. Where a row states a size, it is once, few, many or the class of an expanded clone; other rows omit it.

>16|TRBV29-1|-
CSVEGFGGGYDNEQFF
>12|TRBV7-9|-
CASSSYGYEQYF
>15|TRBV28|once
CASSPGGGWANVLTF
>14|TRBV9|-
CASSPWDGSYEQYF
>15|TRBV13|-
CASSSTGGHYNEQFF
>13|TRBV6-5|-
CASSLVHYNEQFF
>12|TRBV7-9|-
CASIAGGETQYF
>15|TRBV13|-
CASSSRPRPNEKLFF
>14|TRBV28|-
CASSFRARLHEQFF
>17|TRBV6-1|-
CASRESLLGTGYYEQYF
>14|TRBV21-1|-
CASTKGVGDTEAFF
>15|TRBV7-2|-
CASRTTAPGTGELFF
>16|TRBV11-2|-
CASSSTLTSGSNEQYF
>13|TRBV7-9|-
CASSLGQLYEQYF
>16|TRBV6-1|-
CASSEPPGEGTDTQYF
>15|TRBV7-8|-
CASSFTGQGLNEQFF
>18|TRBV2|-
CASSTGLAGGPPHNEQFF
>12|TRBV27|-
CASSRTRGEQYF
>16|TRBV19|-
CASRDKWEGPANEQFF
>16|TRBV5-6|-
CASSYADGALNTEAFF
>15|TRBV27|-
CASSLSWTGSTEAFF
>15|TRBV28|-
CASIPGNINNQPQHF
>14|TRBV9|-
CASSVDGVRDEQFF
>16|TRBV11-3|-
CASSRWTSGSTDTQYF
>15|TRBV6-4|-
CASSDSKTGGIEQFF
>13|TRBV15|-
CAIPDRGSGELFF
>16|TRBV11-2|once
CASSDHSGRTYNEQFF
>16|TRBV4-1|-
CASSQATGEAGNTIYF
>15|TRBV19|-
CASSYNLGSYNEQFF
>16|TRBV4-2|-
CASSQARSGRGYEQYF
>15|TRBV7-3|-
CASSSPVRPYNEQFF
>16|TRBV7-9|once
CASSSWGTLNTGELFF
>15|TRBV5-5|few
CASSVLRTLNEKLFF
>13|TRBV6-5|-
CASSSTSHNEQFF
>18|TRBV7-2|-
CASSPVAANRPLSYEQYF
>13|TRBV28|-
CASSFLIYTEAFF
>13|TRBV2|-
CASSATGMDEQYF
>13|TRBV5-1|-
CASRGTENQPQHF
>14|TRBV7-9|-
CASSLGPATLGYTF